This paragraph covers one T cell receptor beta chain sequence. The germline V and J ends were trimmed by 2 bases and 0 bases, with 11 bases remaining between them. Germline V lookup: CDR1 KGHSH, CDR2 LQKENI. This CDR3 spans 16 amino acids. This specimen comes from a study of blood T cell repertoires in COVID-19. Sequencing used immunoSEQ multiplex PCR; TCRdb keeps in-frame clones, though not all of them. The sample contains approximately 170,000 clones, around 83% of which appear only once. The source material was peripheral blood. The sequence derives from a man aged 65 to 85 who had recovered from COVID-19. This rearrangement joins TRBV18 to TRBJ1-3; perhaps TRBD1 as D (6 bases). CDR3 nucleotide sequence: TGTGCCAGCTCACCAGGACAGCTGAACTCTGGAAACACCATATATTTT. It codes for CASSPGQLNSGNTIYF.